These 28 T cell receptor beta chains were all obtained from the same sample, sequenced in a study of shared clonotypes between healthy human individuals. Method: immunoSEQ multiplex PCR; TCRdb's copy keeps in-frame clones and lacks some. The sample has 2 million to 2.5 million clones; roughly 91% are singletons. CD45RO negativity and positive selection for CCR7 defined naive CD8 cells, a population that excluded terminally differentiated effector memory CD45RA+ cells. Material for sequencing was naive CD8+ T cells from PBMCs. These receptor sequences come from a man aged 18-30 years in good health. Some clones in this sample may be carry-over from other donors' samples.

CDR3 in amino acids: CAWREEGRYEQYF. The CDR3 DNA reads as TGTGCCTGGAGGGAGGAAGGAAGGTACGAGCAGTACTTC. This chain links TRBV30 with TRBJ2-7; D perhaps matches TRBD2 (5 bases). The germline gives CDR1 GTSNPN, CDR2 SVGIG (reference sequence). With 3 bases removed from V and 4 bases from J, the gap between germline ends came to 13 bases. There are 13 residues in the CDR3. The whole variable domain, filled in from reference TRBV30 and TRBJ2-7, reads SQTIHQWPATLVQPVGSPLSLECTVEGTSNPNLYWYRQAAGRGLQLLFYSVGIGQISSEVPQNLSASRPQDRQFILSSKKLLLSDSGFYLCAWREEGRYEQYFGPGTRLTVT.

This chain links TRBV19 with TRBJ2-5; 13 nucleotides match TRBD2. The CDR3 totals 16 residues. Germline lookup yields CDR1 LNHDA and CDR2 SQIVND (reference sequence). V was pared by 1 base and J by 5 bases, with 4 bases of the junction left unmatched. The CDR3 here is CASSIAGLAGVETQYF. The CDR3 DNA follows: TGTGCCAGTAGTATAGCAGGACTAGCGGGAGTTGAGACCCAGTACTTC.

About this clone: Distinct nucleotide sequences in the sample also encode this CDR3. CDR3: CASSPRTSGTYEQYF. Here the CDR3 DNA reads TGTGCCAGCAGCCCCCGGACTAGCGGGACCTACGAGCAGTACTTC. The chain recombines TRBV9 with TRBJ2-7; 12 bases are shared with TRBD2. The length of the CDR3 is 15 residues. After removal of 4 bases from V and 2 bases from J, the junction contained 4 bases not matched to a gene. Germline values: CDR1 SGDLS, CDR2 YYNGEE.

This clone was picked up one time. The V and J genes are TRBV10-3 and TRBJ2-1; weak D call: TRBD2 (6 bases). Trimming shortened V by 4 bases and J by 7 bases, and 8 bases separated the two germline ends. The CDR3 has 12 residues. Germline V CDR1 and CDR2: ENHRY, SYGVKD. The CDR3 reads CAISGDSNEQFF. DNA for the CDR3: TGTGCCATCAGTGGGGACTCGAATGAGCAGTTCTTC.

This sequence joins TRBV27 and TRBJ2-5, with no clear D. Per germline, CDR1 MNHEY and CDR2 SMNVEV (reference sequence). The CDR3 extends over 11 amino acids. Trimming took 10 bases from V and 1 from J, leaving 7 bases between them. The CDR3 is CANALQETQYF. CDR3 in DNA: TGTGCCAACGCACTCCAAGAGACCCAGTACTTC.

For this clone: At the DNA level, this CDR3 is encoded by other sequences in the same sample as well. This chain links TRBV29-1 with TRBJ2-2; TRBD2 might be the D (5 bases). V lost 5 bases to trimming and J lost 7 bases, with 8 bases between them. The V gene's germline CDR1 is SQVTM and CDR2 ANQGSEA. This CDR3 region has 11 residues. The CDR3 DNA sequence: TGCAGCGTTCTGAGCGGCGGGGAGCTGTTTTTT. As protein: CSVLSGGELFF.

The chain recombines TRBV11-2 with TRBJ1-2; D is uncertain. Trimming removed 2 bases at V and 3 bases at J, with 10 bases between. This CDR3 spans 14 amino acids. Germline V gene sequence: CDR1 SGHAT, CDR2 FQNNGV. The CDR3, as DNA: TGTGCCAGCAGCTTAACGACGGACTACTATGGCTACACCTTC. Its translation is CASSLTTDYYGYTF.

This sequence joins TRBV19 and TRBJ2-7, with TRBD1 matching over 8 bases. Trimming removed 4 bases from V and 3 bases from J; junction bases left unmatched: 8. Per the germline V gene, CDR1 is LNHDA and CDR2 is SQIVND (reference sequence). CDR3 length: 15 amino acids. Written as DNA, the CDR3 is TGTGCCAGTAGTAGGGAACTGACAGGGGACTACGAGCAGTACTTC. As protein: CASSRELTGDYEQYF.

The chain has TRBV7-9 and TRBJ2-7; D is possibly TRBD1 (6 bases). Germline V gene sequence: CDR1 SEHNR, CDR2 FQNEAQ (reference sequence). V shed 6 bases and J shed 7 bases, with 25 bases lying between them. The CDR3 runs to 16 residues. The CDR3 nucleotides read TGTGCCAGCAGACCCGGCCGGGACAAGTCCTACGGGGAGCAGTACTTC. Encoded protein: CASRPGRDKSYGEQYF. Supplemented by reference TRBV7-9 and TRBJ2-7, the full variable domain reads DTGVSQNPRHKITKRGQNVTFRCDPISEHNRLYWYRQTLGQGPEFLTYFQNEAQLEKSRLLSDRFSAERPKGSFSTLEIQRTEQGDSAMYLCASRPGRDKSYGEQYFGPGTRLTVT.

The chain uses TRBV9 and TRBJ1-1; D ambiguous. This CDR3 is built from 13 residues. Germline V gives CDR1 SGDLS, CDR2 YYNGEE. Trimming left V 5 bases short and J 7 bases short, with 15 bases between. This CDR3 reads CASRDMERREAFF. Here the CDR3 DNA reads TGTGCCAGCAGGGATATGGAGCGGCGTGAAGCTTTCTTT.

This chain joins TRBV4-2 and TRBJ2-7; 8 bases map to TRBD2. Trimming took 0 bases from V and 7 from J; bases not matched to a gene: 8. In germline, CDR1 is LGHNA, CDR2 YNFKEQ. CDR3 length: 15 amino acids. CDR3 sequence reads: CASSQDGAGVGEQYF. In DNA form, the CDR3 reads TGTGCCAGCAGCCAAGATGGAGCGGGAGTAGGTGAGCAGTACTTC.

The table lists this clone with a count of one. V gene TRBV5-5 combines with J gene TRBJ1-2; D possibly corresponds to TRBD1 (6 bases). This CDR3 comprises 14 residues. CDR1 SGHKS and CDR2 YYEKEE come from the germline V gene (reference sequence). V shed 4 bases and J shed 5 bases, with 15 bases lying between them. The CDR3 bases are TGTGCCAGCAGCGGGGACACATTAGGGTATGGCTACACCTTC. Translated, it gives CASSGDTLGYGYTF.

The rearrangement links TRBV4-1 to TRBJ2-3, with D possibly being TRBD2 (5 bases). V lost 0 bases, J lost 8 bases, and 15 bases lay in between. This CDR3 spans 15 amino acids. Germline V gives CDR1 MGHRA, CDR2 YSYEKL. The CDR3 region is CASSQEVDGAGTQYF. CDR3 bases: TGCGCCAGCAGCCAAGAAGTTGACGGCGCGGGTACGCAGTATTTT.

The chain has TRBV2 and TRBJ2-1; 13 bases map to TRBD2. V dropped 8 bases and J dropped 7; count of bases not matched to a gene: 8. The CDR3 loop spans 15 amino acids. Per germline, CDR1 SNHLY and CDR2 FYNNEI. The CDR3 is CASLLAGGPINEQFF. As DNA, the CDR3 is TGTGCCAGCCTACTAGCGGGAGGGCCGATAAATGAGCAGTTCTTC.

This chain connects TRBV7-8 to TRBJ2-2; TRBD2 agrees at 12 bases. V dropped 4 bases and J dropped 5; count of bases not matched to a gene: 5. Germline CDR1 is SGHVS and CDR2 is FQNEAQ. This CDR3 region has 16 residues. CDR3 sequence (DNA): TGTGCCAGCAGCTACCGGACTAGCGGGAATACCGGGGAGCTGTTTTTT. It translates to CASSYRTSGNTGELFF.

This chain connects TRBV7-8 to TRBJ2-7, with TRBD2 matching 13 bases. The CDR3 contains 17 residues. The V gene's germline CDR1 is SGHVS and CDR2 FQNEAQ. V lost 4 bases to trimming and J lost 0 bases; unmatched junction nucleotides: 6. In DNA form, the CDR3 reads TGTGCCAGCAGCTCGGGACTAGCGGGATCCCGCTCCTACGAGCAGTACTTC. As protein: CASSSGLAGSRSYEQYF.

V usage is TRBV11-2 and J usage is TRBJ2-3, with TRBD2 identical over 8 bases. This CDR3 is built from 15 residues. Looked up from germline, CDR1 is SGHAT and CDR2 is FQNNGV. The trim removed 1 base at V and 6 bases at J, leaving 6 bases unmatched. The CDR3 DNA is TGTGCCAGCAGCTTAGGTGTCTCGGGAGGGGATACGCAGTATTTT. It specifies CASSLGVSGGDTQYF.

About this clone: Different DNA sequences within this sample yield the same CDR3. The chain has TRBV5-4 and TRBJ2-3; D not resolved. The CDR3 is 12 amino acids. Per germline, CDR1 SGHNT and CDR2 YYREEE (reference sequence). V was shortened by 0 bases and J by 6 bases, with 5 bases between the two germline ends. The CDR3 reads CASSLGADTQYF. DNA for the CDR3: TGTGCCAGCAGCTTGGGTGCTGATACGCAGTATTTT.

The chain carries TRBV5-1 and TRBJ2-2; maybe TRBD2 (5 bases). CDR1 and CDR2 from the germline V gene are SGHRS and YFSETQ. Deletions cut 0 bases from V and 7 bases from J, with 7 bases between. This CDR3 region has 13 residues. The CDR3 reads CASSLVRDGELFF. The CDR3 DNA is TGCGCCAGCAGCTTGGTACGGGACGGGGAGCTGTTTTTT.

The rearrangement links TRBV28 to TRBJ2-7, with D maybe TRBD2 (6 bases). Germline CDR1 MDHEN, CDR2 SYDVKM. Trimming pared 2 bases from V and 3 bases from J, leaving 14 bases between. The CDR3 is made up of 15 amino acids. CDR3 amino acids: CASSLLRGWDYEQYF. In DNA form, the CDR3 reads TGTGCCAGCAGTTTACTACGGGGGTGGGACTACGAGCAGTACTTC.

The chain links TRBV7-2 to TRBJ2-7; 11 nucleotides align to TRBD2. CDR3 length equals 16 residues. With V trimmed by 1 base and J by 3 bases, 5 bases remained unmatched. The germline gives CDR1 SGHTA, CDR2 FQGNSA. In DNA, the CDR3 is TGTGCCAGCAGCTTAGGAGCAGGGACTAGCGGCTACGAGCAGTACTTC. Translation: CASSLGAGTSGYEQYF. The full variable domain, in which reference TRBV7-2 and TRBJ2-7 provide the parts outside the CDR3, is GAGVSQSPSNKVTEKGKDVELRCDPISGHTALYWYRQSLGQGLEFLIYFQGNSAPDKSGLPSDRFSAERTGGSVSTLTIQRTQQEDSAVYLCASSLGAGTSGYEQYFGPGTRLTVT.

With regard to this clone: The same CDR3 also results from other DNA sequences found in this sample. This rearrangement joins TRBV28 to TRBJ1-2; no clear D gene. The length of the CDR3 is 11 residues. Germline assignment: CDR1 MDHEN and CDR2 SYDVKM. Deletions cut 5 bases from V and 4 bases from J, with 5 bases between. The CDR3 region has the DNA TGTGCCAGCAGTCCCGGCTATGGCTACACCTTC. This encodes CASSPGYGYTF.

The chain joins TRBV30 to TRBJ2-7; the D gene is possibly TRBD2 (6 bases). The CDR3 covers 14 residues. From germline, CDR1 is GTSNPN and CDR2 SVGIG (reference sequence). Trimming cost V 1 base and J 5 bases, with 15 bases left between them. The DNA of the CDR3 is TGTGCCTGGAGTGGGGGGATCGGACTAAACGAGCAGTACTTC. Amino acids: CAWSGGIGLNEQYF.

V gene TRBV11-2 combines with J gene TRBJ2-7; 12 bases line up with TRBD1. With V trimmed by 6 bases and J by 3 bases, 9 bases remained unmatched. In germline, CDR1 is SGHAT, CDR2 FQNNGV. The CDR3 covers 16 residues. The CDR3 DNA reads as TGTGCCAGCAGATTGGGACAGGGGGCGAAGAGCTACGAGCAGTACTTC. Translated: CASRLGQGAKSYEQYF.

Regarding this clone: Other DNA sequences from this sample encode an identical CDR3 as well. J is TRBJ2-6 and V is TRBV5-6; D might be TRBD1 (5 bases). The ends were cut back, 2 bases at V and 3 bases at J, with 6 bases in the middle. This CDR3 comprises 14 residues. CDR1 is SGHDT and CDR2 is YYEEEE in the germline V gene. The CDR3: CASSLGVGANVLTF. The CDR3 DNA sequence: TGTGCCAGCAGCTTAGGGGTTGGGGCCAACGTCCTGACTTTC.

This chain joins TRBV5-8 and TRBJ1-3, with unresolved D. The CDR3 is 15 amino acids. Germline lookup yields CDR1 SGHTS and CDR2 YDEGEE. Trimming stripped 4 bases from V and 0 bases from J, with 11 bases between. Here the CDR3 DNA reads TGTGCCAGCAGCGCGGAGTGGAGCTCTGGAAACACCATATATTTT. Its protein product is CASSAEWSSGNTIYF. The complete variable domain, with remaining parts taken from reference TRBV5-8 and TRBJ1-3, reads EAGVTQSPTHLIKTRGQQATLRCSPISGHTSVYWYQQALGLGLQFLLWYDEGEERNRGNFPPRFSGRQFPNYSSELNVNALELEDSALYLCASSAEWSSGNTIYFGEGSWLTVV.

V and J are TRBV28 and TRBJ1-1; D not certain. The CDR3 consists of 14 residues. Germline assignment: CDR1 MDHEN and CDR2 SYDVKM. Trimming shortened V by 4 bases and J by 4 bases, and 13 bases separated the two germline ends. CDR3: CASSSPLTSTEAFF. The CDR3 nucleotides read TGTGCCAGCAGTTCACCCCTCACATCCACTGAAGCTTTCTTT.

V is TRBV27 and J is TRBJ2-1, with TRBD2 matching over 7 bases. The CDR3 totals 16 residues. Germline CDR1 is MNHEY and CDR2 is SMNVEV (reference sequence). The ends lost 3 bases at V and 5 bases at J; junction bases unmatched: 10. The chain's CDR3 is CASSFLLGTKDNEQFF. CDR3 nucleotide sequence: TGTGCCAGCAGTTTCTTACTGGGGACTAAGGACAATGAGCAGTTCTTC.